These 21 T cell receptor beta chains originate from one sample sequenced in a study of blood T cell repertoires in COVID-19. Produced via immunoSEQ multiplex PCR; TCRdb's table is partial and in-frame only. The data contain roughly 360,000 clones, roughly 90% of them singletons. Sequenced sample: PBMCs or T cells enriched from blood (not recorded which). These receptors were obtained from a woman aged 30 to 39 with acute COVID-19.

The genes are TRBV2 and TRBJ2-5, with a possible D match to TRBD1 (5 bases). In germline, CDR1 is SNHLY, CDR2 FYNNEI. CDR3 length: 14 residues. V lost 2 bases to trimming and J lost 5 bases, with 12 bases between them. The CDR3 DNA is TGTGCCAGCAGTGAATCTTCAGGGCCGGAGACCCAGTACTTC. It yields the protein CASSESSGPETQYF.

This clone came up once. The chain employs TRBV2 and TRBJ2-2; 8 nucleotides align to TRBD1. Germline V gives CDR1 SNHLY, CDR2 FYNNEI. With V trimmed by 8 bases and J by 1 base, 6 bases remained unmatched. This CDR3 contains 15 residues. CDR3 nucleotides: TGTGCCAGCGTCCGGGACAGGTTGAACACCGGGGAGCTGTTTTTT. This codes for CASVRDRLNTGELFF.

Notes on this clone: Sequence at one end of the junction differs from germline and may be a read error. CDR3 protein: CASSKDGESPLHF. In nucleotides, the CDR3 is TGCGCCAGCAGCAAAGACGGAGAATCACCCCTCCACTTT. The gene calls are TRBV4-3 and TRBJ1-6; D is unclear. Germline CDR1 LGHNA, CDR2 YSLEER. CDR3 length equals 13 residues.

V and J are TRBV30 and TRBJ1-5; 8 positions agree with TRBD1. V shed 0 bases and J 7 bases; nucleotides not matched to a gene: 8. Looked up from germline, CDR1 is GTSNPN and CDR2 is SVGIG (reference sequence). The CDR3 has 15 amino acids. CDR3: CAWSVRRGRGQPQHF. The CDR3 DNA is TGTGCCTGGAGTGTACGCAGGGGGCGCGGGCAGCCCCAGCATTTT.

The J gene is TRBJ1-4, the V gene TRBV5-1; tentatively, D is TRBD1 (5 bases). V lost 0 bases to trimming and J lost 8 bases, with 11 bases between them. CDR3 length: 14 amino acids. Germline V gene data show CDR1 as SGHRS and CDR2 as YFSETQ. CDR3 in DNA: TGCGCCAGCAGCTTGGAGGGGCGGTTAGAAAAACTGTTTTTT. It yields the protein CASSLEGRLEKLFF.

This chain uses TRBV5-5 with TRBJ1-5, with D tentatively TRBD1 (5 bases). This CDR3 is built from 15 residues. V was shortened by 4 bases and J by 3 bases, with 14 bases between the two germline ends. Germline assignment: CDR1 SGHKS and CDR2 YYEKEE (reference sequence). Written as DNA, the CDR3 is TGTGCCAGCAGCCCCTACGACAGCCTCAATCAGCCCCAGCATTTT. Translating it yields CASSPYDSLNQPQHF.

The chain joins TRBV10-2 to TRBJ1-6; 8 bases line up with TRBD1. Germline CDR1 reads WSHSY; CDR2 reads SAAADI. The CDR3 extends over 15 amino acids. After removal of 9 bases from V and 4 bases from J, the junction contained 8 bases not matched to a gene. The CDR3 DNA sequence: TGCGCCAGTCGTAACAGGGGGAATTATAATTCACCCCTCCACTTT. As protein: CASRNRGNYNSPLHF.

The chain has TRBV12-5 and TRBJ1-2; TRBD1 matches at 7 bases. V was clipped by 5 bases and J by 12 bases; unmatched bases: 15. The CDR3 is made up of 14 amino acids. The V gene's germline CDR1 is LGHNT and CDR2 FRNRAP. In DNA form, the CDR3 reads TGTGCTAGTGGTCTCGGACAGGCTCCTAAAGGCGACACCTTC. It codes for CASGLGQAPKGDTF. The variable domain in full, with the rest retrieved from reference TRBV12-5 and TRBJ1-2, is DARVTQTPRHKVTEMGQEVTMRCQPILGHNTVFWYRQTMMQGLELLAYFRNRAPLDDSGMPKDRFSAEMPDATLATLKIQPSEPRDSAVYFCASGLGQAPKGDTFGSGTRLTVV.

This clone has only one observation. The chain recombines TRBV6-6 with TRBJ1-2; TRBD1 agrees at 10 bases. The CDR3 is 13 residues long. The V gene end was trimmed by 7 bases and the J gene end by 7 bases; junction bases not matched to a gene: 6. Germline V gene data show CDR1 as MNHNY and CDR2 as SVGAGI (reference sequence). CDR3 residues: CASNPGQGLGYTF. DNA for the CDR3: TGTGCCAGCAACCCGGGACAGGGGCTTGGCTACACCTTC.

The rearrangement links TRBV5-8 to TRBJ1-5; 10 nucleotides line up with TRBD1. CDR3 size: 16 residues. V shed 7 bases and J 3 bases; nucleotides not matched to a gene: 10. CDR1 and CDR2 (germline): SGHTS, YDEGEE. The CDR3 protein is CASGEKTGGPNQPQHF. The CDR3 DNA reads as TGTGCCAGCGGCGAAAAGACAGGGGGCCCCAATCAGCCCCAGCATTTT.

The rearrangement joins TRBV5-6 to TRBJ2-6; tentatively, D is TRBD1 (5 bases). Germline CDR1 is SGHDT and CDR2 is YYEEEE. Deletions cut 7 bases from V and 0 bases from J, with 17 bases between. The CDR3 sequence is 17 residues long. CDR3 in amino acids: CASFGLQAPSGANVLTF. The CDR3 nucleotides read TGTGCCAGCTTCGGCCTACAGGCGCCCTCTGGGGCCAACGTCCTGACTTTC.

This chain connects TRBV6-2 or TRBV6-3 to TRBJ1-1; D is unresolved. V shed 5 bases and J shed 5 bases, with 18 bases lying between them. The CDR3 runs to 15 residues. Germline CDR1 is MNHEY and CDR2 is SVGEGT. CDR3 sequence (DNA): TGTGCCAGCAGTCCACGGGGAAGGGCAGGAACTGAAGCTTTCTTT. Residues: CASSPRGRAGTEAFF.

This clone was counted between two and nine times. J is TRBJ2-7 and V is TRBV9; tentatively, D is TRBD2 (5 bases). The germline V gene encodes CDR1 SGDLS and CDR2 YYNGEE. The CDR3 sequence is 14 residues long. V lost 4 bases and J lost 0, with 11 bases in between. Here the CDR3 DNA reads TGTGCCAGCAGCCCCCGGACTTACTCCTACGAGCAGTACTTC. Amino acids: CASSPRTYSYEQYF.

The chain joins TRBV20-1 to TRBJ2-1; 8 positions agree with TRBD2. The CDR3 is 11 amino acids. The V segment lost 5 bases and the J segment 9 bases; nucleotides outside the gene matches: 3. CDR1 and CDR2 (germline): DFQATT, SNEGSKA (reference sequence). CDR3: CSAELAGEQFF. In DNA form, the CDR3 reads TGCAGTGCTGAGCTAGCGGGTGAGCAGTTCTTC.

The CDR3 DNA reads TGCGCCAGCAGCTTCGGAGGGAACACTCGGGGGGGCTTGCACTATGGCTACACCTTC. This encodes CASSFGGNTRGGLHYGYTF. The gene calls are TRBV5-1 and TRBJ1-2, with D maybe TRBD1 (6 bases). The CDR3 is 19 residues long. The V gene lost 2 bases and the J gene lost 3 bases, with 26 bases spanning the gap. Germline values: CDR1 SGHRS, CDR2 YFSETQ.

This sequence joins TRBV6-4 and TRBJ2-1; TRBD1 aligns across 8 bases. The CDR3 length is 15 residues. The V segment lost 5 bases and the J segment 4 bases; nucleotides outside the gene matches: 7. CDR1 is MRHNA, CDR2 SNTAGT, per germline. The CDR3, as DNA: TGTGCCAGCAGTCCCGGGACAGGCGGATACAATGAGCAGTTCTTC. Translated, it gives CASSPGTGGYNEQFF.

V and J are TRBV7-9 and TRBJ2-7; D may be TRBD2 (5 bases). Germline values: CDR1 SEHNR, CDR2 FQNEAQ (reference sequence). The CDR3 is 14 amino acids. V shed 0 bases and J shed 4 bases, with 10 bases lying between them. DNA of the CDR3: TGTGCCAGCAGCTTAGCGACGGGATCGTACGAGCAGTACTTC. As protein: CASSLATGSYEQYF.

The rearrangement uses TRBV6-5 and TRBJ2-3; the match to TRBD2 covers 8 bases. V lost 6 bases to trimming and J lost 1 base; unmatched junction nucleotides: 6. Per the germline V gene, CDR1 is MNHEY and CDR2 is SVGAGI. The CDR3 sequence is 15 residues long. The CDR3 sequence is CASRHSGGGTDTQYF. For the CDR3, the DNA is TGTGCCAGCAGACACTCCGGGGGGGGCACAGATACGCAGTATTTT.

The CDR3 DNA reads as TGTGCCAGCAGCTTGGGGCAGGGGGCCTCCTACGAGCAGTACTTC. Protein: CASSLGQGASYEQYF. The V gene is TRBV5-4, the J gene TRBJ2-7; 8 nucleotides agree with TRBD1. The trim removed 0 bases at V and 0 bases at J, leaving 2 bases unmatched. Germline-derived CDR1 and CDR2 are SGHNT and YYREEE (reference sequence). The CDR3 covers 15 residues.

This CDR3 is CATSDLALAGGRDTQYF. CDR3 bases: TGTGCCACCAGTGATTTGGCACTAGCGGGGGGAAGAGATACGCAGTATTTT. The chain links TRBV24-1 to TRBJ2-3, with 12 bases lining up with TRBD2. Trimming removed 0 bases from V and 5 bases from J; junction bases left unmatched: 5. The CDR3 has 17 amino acids. Germline assignment: CDR1 KGHDR and CDR2 SFDVKD.

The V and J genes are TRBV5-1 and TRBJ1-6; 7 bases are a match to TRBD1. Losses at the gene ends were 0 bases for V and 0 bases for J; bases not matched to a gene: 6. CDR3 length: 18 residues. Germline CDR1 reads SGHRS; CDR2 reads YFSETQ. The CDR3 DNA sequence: TGCGCCAGCAGCTTGGTGGGGACAGCAAGCTCCTATAATTCACCCCTCCACTTT. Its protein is CASSLVGTASSYNSPLHF.